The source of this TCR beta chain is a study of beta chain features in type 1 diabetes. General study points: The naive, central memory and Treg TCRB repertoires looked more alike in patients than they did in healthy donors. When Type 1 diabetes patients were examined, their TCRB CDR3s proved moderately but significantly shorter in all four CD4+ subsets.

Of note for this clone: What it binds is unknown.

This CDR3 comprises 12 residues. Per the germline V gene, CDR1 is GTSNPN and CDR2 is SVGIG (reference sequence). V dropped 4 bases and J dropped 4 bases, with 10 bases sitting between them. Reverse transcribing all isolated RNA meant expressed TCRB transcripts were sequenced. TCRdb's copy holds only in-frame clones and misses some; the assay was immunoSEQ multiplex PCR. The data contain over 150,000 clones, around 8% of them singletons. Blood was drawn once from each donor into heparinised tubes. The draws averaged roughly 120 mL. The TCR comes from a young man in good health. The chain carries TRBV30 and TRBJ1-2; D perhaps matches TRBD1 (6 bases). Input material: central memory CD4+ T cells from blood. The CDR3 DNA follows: TGTGCCTGGACAGGGGATGGCTATGGCTACACCTTC. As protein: CAWTGDGYGYTF.